This record covers a single T cell receptor (beta chain). Its antigen is unknown. The PCR employed 60 Vbeta primers together with 13 Jbeta primers. TCRdb's table, derived via immunoSEQ multiplex PCR, lists solely in-frame clones and lacks some. The sample lists 150,000 to 180,000 clones; 82% were seen once. The data stem from a study of cytomegalovirus exposure and HLA in healthy donors. Study conclusions and caveats: Accurate HLA-A and HLA-B prediction from TCR beta sequences was reported for most subjects.

V trimming: 4 bases; J trimming: 5 bases; junction bases outside the gene matches: 6. The CDR3 is 15 amino acids. Germline values: CDR1 SGHRS, CDR2 YFSETQ. This receptor was obtained from a woman aged 45-60 years in good health and CMV-seropositive. The rearrangement uses TRBV5-1 and TRBJ1-4, with 9 positions matching TRBD1. Sequenced: PBMCs. The CDR3 loop is CASSGRTGENEKLFF. In nucleotides, the CDR3 is TGCGCCAGCAGCGGAAGGACAGGGGAGAATGAAAAACTGTTTTTT.